This is a list of T cell receptor beta chains from one sample in a study of shared clonotypes between healthy human individuals. Clones were sequenced by immunoSEQ multiplex PCR, and TCRdb holds only the in-frame ones, with some missing. There are about 1,800,000 clones in the sample; approximately 95% occur only once, and roughly 1% lies in the top ten. The source material was naive CD8+ T cells sorted from blood. The receptors come from a man in his late teens or twenties in good health. The CDR3 runs from the conserved cysteine through the conserved F or W. The D gene is left open where the match is weak. Clone size is given for some rows only: seen once, a few or many times, or a class if the clone is expanded.

v_call,cdr3_length,clone_size,d_call,j_call,cdr3_aa,cdr3_nt
TRBV7-9,17,-,TRBD1,TRBJ1-3,CASSLGAGGISGNTIYF,TGTGCCAGCAGCTTAGGGGCAGGGGGCATCTCTGGAAACACCATATATTTT
TRBV27,16,-,TRBD2,TRBJ2-7,CASSLSPDGRTYEQYF,TGTGCCAGCAGTCTCTCCCCGGACGGGAGGACCTACGAGCAGTACTTC
TRBV5-6,13,-,TRBD2,TRBJ2-5,CASSTSGGWTQYF,TGTGCCAGCAGCACTAGCGGGGGTTGGACCCAGTACTTC
TRBV6-5,14,-,-,TRBJ2-7,CASSYGPPPYEQYF,TGTGCCAGCAGTTACGGGCCGCCGCCCTACGAGCAGTACTTC
TRBV7-3,18,-,TRBD2,TRBJ2-2,CASSFPGTSGANTGELFF,TGTGCCAGCAGCTTTCCCGGGACTAGCGGGGCAAACACCGGGGAGCTGTTTTTT
TRBV28,15,-,-,TRBJ1-1,CASSLPEQGWTEAFF,TGTGCCAGCAGCCTACCCGAACAGGGTTGGACTGAAGCTTTCTTT
TRBV5-1,15,-,-,TRBJ2-1,CASSLDRGYPNEQFF,TGCGCCAGCAGCTTGGACAGAGGGTACCCAAATGAGCAGTTCTTC
TRBV29-1,16,-,TRBD1,TRBJ2-5,CSVEYLELTGRETQYF,TGCAGCGTTGAATATCTCGAGTTGACAGGGAGAGAGACCCAGTACTTC
TRBV27,17,-,-,TRBJ1-5,CASSSTIIRDLNQPQHF,TGTGCCAGCAGCTCAACAATAATCCGGGACCTCAATCAGCCCCAGCATTTT
TRBV30,10,-,-,TRBJ1-1,CALGNTEAFF,TGTGCCTTAGGGAACACTGAAGCTTTCTTT
TRBV30,13,-,-,TRBJ1-4,CAWSGRVDEKLFF,TGTGCCTGGAGTGGCAGGGTGGATGAAAAACTGTTTTTT
TRBV6-5,13,-,-,TRBJ1-5,CASSYGLNQPQHF,TGTGCCAGCAGTTACGGACTTAATCAGCCCCAGCATTTT
TRBV2,14,-,-,TRBJ2-5,CASSEIGFQETQYF,TGTGCCAGCAGTGAAATAGGGTTCCAAGAGACCCAGTACTTC
TRBV6-1,15,-,-,TRBJ2-7,CASSEELDWSYEQYF,TGTGCCAGCAGTGAAGAGCTTGACTGGTCCTACGAGCAGTACTTC
TRBV6-1,14,-,TRBD1,TRBJ2-5,CASWLGQGSETQYF,TGTGCCAGCTGGTTAGGACAGGGGAGTGAGACCCAGTACTTC
TRBV7-9,15,-,TRBD1,TRBJ2-7,CASSPAGGLGYEQYF,TGTGCCAGCAGCCCTGCAGGGGGCTTAGGCTACGAGCAGTACTTC
TRBV6-1,16,-,TRBD1,TRBJ2-1,CASSASTGEILNEQFF,TGTGCCAGCAGTGCCTCGACAGGGGAGATTCTCAATGAGCAGTTCTTC
TRBV4-1,13,-,-,TRBJ2-3,CASSQASGDTQYF,TGCGCCAGCAGCCAAGCTTCAGGAGATACGCAGTATTTT
TRBV2,17,-,TRBD2,TRBJ2-1,CAKLKKGGLAGPNEQFF,TGTGCCAAACTAAAAAAGGGGGGGCTAGCGGGACCCAATGAGCAGTTCTTC
TRBV27,14,-,-,TRBJ2-1,CASRAGNANNEQFF,TGTGCCAGCAGGGCAGGGAATGCGAACAATGAGCAGTTCTTC
TRBV19,14,-,-,TRBJ2-3,CASSIGDPSDTQYF,TGTGCCAGTAGTATAGGGGACCCCTCAGATACGCAGTATTTT
TRBV27,16,-,TRBD1,TRBJ2-2,CASRHTGTGFPGELFF,TGTGCCAGCAGGCATACCGGGACAGGGTTTCCCGGGGAGCTGTTTTTT
TRBV7-8,12,-,-,TRBJ2-7,CASSPAIDEQYF,TGTGCCAGCAGCCCCGCGATAGACGAGCAGTACTTC
TRBV6-6,11,-,-,TRBJ2-7,CASSYGPEQYF,TGTGCCAGCAGTTACGGACCCGAGCAGTACTTC
TRBV11-2,12,-,-,TRBJ1-1,CASSLTIGEAFF,TGTGCCAGCAGCTTAACCATCGGGGAAGCTTTCTTT
TRBV27,15,-,TRBD1,TRBJ1-1,CASSKTGDGATEAFF,TGTGCCAGCAGTAAGACAGGGGACGGGGCCACTGAAGCTTTCTTT
TRBV6-1,15,-,TRBD1,TRBJ2-7,CASSELGTGVYEQYF,TGTGCCAGCAGTGAACTCGGGACAGGGGTCTACGAGCAGTACTTC
TRBV29-1,14,-,-,TRBJ1-2,CSVDGGVVDYGYTF,TGCAGCGTTGACGGGGGAGTGGTCGACTATGGCTACACCTTC
TRBV4-1,16,few,-,TRBJ1-6,CASSQVAAGLNSPLHF,TGCGCCAGCAGCCAAGTCGCGGCAGGGCTCAATTCACCCCTCCACTTT
TRBV7-8,14,-,-,TRBJ2-3,CASSFPSATDTQYF,TGTGCCAGCAGCTTTCCTAGCGCCACAGATACGCAGTATTTT
TRBV6-6,12,-,-,TRBJ2-7,CASTPDKAEQYF,TGTGCCAGCACCCCCGATAAGGCCGAGCAGTACTTC
TRBV5-1,14,-,-,TRBJ2-5,CASSLANRDETQYF,TGCGCCAGCAGCTTGGCCAATCGGGACGAGACCCAGTACTTC
TRBV2,15,-,TRBD1,TRBJ1-5,CATSEGRGYNQPQHF,TGTGCCACTTCGGAGGGCAGGGGGTACAATCAGCCCCAGCATTTT
TRBV27,16,once,TRBD2,TRBJ2-1,CASTNTGTSAYNEQFF,TGTGCCAGCACCAACACCGGGACTAGCGCCTACAATGAGCAGTTCTTC
TRBV2,13,-,-,TRBJ1-3,CASSESGENTIYF,TGTGCCAGCAGTGAAAGCGGCGAAAACACCATATATTTT
TRBV4-3,17,-,TRBD1,TRBJ2-1,CASSPTRTGDPYNEQFF,TGCGCCAGCAGCCCGACAAGGACAGGGGACCCCTACAATGAGCAGTTCTTC
TRBV13,16,-,TRBD2,TRBJ2-2,CASSSLGREGTGELFF,TGTGCCAGCAGCTCCCTAGGGAGGGAAGGCACCGGGGAGCTGTTTTTT
TRBV5-1,14,-,TRBD1,TRBJ2-7,CASSLRDSSDEQYF,TGCGCCAGCAGCCTCCGGGACAGTAGTGACGAGCAGTACTTC